The rows below give T cell receptor beta chains drawn from one sample of a study of shared clonotypes between healthy human individuals. TCRdb keeps only in-frame clones here, not all; method: immunoSEQ multiplex PCR. Among over 2 million clones, roughly 95% were seen once, and the ten largest hold 0.13%. Sequenced material: naive CD4+ T cells sorted from blood. All receptors derive from a young man in good health. Each CDR3 is given with its conserved first and last residue. A D gene is named only where the DNA matches it firmly. Size is omitted from some rows. Given values are once, few, many or a class for expanded clones.

.,.,TRBV10-2,TRBJ1-3,TGCGCCAGCAGTGACCCGAGGGTTGCAACTGGAAACACCATATATTTT,CASSDPRVATGNTIYF
.,.,TRBV4-3,TRBJ1-1,TGCGCCAGCAGCCGGGAAATCGGGACCGAGATGAACACTGAAGCTTTCTTT,CASSREIGTEMNTEAFF
.,.,TRBV28,TRBJ2-3,TGTGCCGGGGGACGCCCGAAAACAGATACGCAGTATTTT,CAGGRPKTDTQYF
.,.,TRBV4-3,TRBJ1-2,TGCGCCAGCAGCCAAGATGAGGCCGCCGCAGGCTATGGCTACACCTTC,CASSQDEAAAGYGYTF
.,.,TRBV7-9,TRBJ1-2,TGTGCCAGCAGCTTTATGACTGAGTCCTATGGCTACACCTTC,CASSFMTESYGYTF
.,.,TRBV7-2,TRBJ1-6,TGTGCCAGCACCAGGGACGGGCTTAATTCACCCCTCCACTTT,CASTRDGLNSPLHF
.,.,TRBV30,TRBJ2-2,TGTGCCTGGAGTGTAAAAGGACCCGGGGAGCTGTTTTTT,CAWSVKGPGELFF
.,TRBD1,TRBV18,TRBJ1-4,TGTGCCAGCTCACCGGACAGGGCTAATGAAAAACTGTTTTTT,CASSPDRANEKLFF
.,.,TRBV6-5,TRBJ2-2,TGTGCCAGCACCGAGAACACCGGGGAGCTGTTTTTT,CASTENTGELFF
.,.,TRBV19,TRBJ1-5,TGTGCCAGTAGTATGCGGCTTTTTCGGGGGCCTCCGAAGGGCCTATATAGCAATCAGCCCCAGCATTTT,CASSMRLFRGPPKGLYSNQPQHF
.,.,TRBV6-5,TRBJ2-1,TGTGCCAGCAGTTACTCCACCCCAGGGGATGAGCAGTTCTTC,CASSYSTPGDEQFF
.,.,TRBV4-2,TRBJ2-6,TGTGCCAGCAGGTTACAAAGTCGGGCCAACGTCCTGACTTTC,CASRLQSRANVLTF
.,.,TRBV19,TRBJ2-7,TGTGCCAGTAGCCCGACCCGAGACAGGAGGCACGAGCAGTACTTC,CASSPTRDRRHEQYF
once,.,TRBV25-1,TRBJ2-3,TGTGCCAGCAGTGTCCCAGGGAAGACAGATACGCAGTATTTT,CASSVPGKTDTQYF
.,.,TRBV5-6,TRBJ1-2,TGTGCCAGCGGGGCAGGGATCGGTGGCTACACCTTC,CASGAGIGGYTF
few,.,TRBV2,TRBJ1-1,TGTGCCAGCAGTGAAGTGGTGAATTCGAGAGCTTTCTTT,CASSEVVNSRAFF
.,TRBD1,TRBV7-2,TRBJ2-3,TGTGCCAGCAGCCCCGGACAGGTCACAGATACGCAGTATTTT,CASSPGQVTDTQYF
.,.,TRBV25-1,TRBJ2-6,TGTGCCAGCAGTGAATATACTAGCTCTGGGGCCAACGTCCTGACTTTC,CASSEYTSSGANVLTF
.,.,TRBV7-9,TRBJ1-2,TGTGCCAGCAGCTTACAAGGCGGCGGATCTCTCGGCTACACCTTC,CASSLQGGGSLGYTF
.,.,TRBV19,TRBJ2-7,TGTGCCAGTAGGGACACAACGGGGGAGCAGTACTTC,CASRDTTGEQYF
.,.,TRBV6-5,TRBJ2-4,TGTGCCAGCAGTTACTCGGGGGTAGGGGGAAACATTCAGTACTTC,CASSYSGVGGNIQYF
once,.,TRBV30,TRBJ1-5,TGTGCTGCGGGGTTCGGCAATCAGCCCCAGCATTTT,CAAGFGNQPQHF